These 12 T cell receptor beta chains originate from one sample sequenced in a study of technical replicates of blood from a handful of donors. Libraries were prepared by immunoSEQ multiplex PCR; TCRdb keeps only in-frame clonotypes and omits some of them. In the table there are approximately 76,000 clones, about 86% of which are singletons. Sequenced material: PBMCs. Receptors were obtained from a human donor in good health. Some clones in this sample may be carry-over from other donors' samples.

The chain joins TRBV19 to TRBJ2-5, with D perhaps matching TRBD2 (8 bases). From germline, CDR1 is LNHDA and CDR2 SQIVND (reference sequence). V was pared by 3 bases and J by 7 bases, with 18 bases between. The CDR3 is 15 amino acids. The CDR3 is CASSILGGAGGTQYF. The CDR3 DNA follows: TGTGCCAGTAGTATTTTAGGGGGCGCGGGGGGGACCCAGTACTTC.

This chain joins TRBV9 and TRBJ1-5; D unclear. This CDR3 has 15 amino acids. Trimming cost V 2 bases and J 4 bases, with 13 bases left between them. The germline CDR1 and CDR2 sequences are SGDLS and YYNGEE. CDR3 in DNA: TGTGCCAGCAGCGTTAGTTCTTCGGGGAATCAGCCCCAGCATTTT. Its translation: CASSVSSSGNQPQHF. The full variable domain, with the rest looked up from reference TRBV9 and TRBJ1-5, is DSGVTQTPKHLITATGQRVTLRCSPRSGDLSVYWYQQSLDQGLQFLIQYYNGEERAKGNILERFSAQQFPDLHSELNLSSLELGDSALYFCASSVSSSGNQPQHFGDGTRLSIL.

The rearrangement links TRBV4-3 to TRBJ2-7; TRBD2 matches at 9 bases. There are 17 residues in the CDR3. Germline loops: CDR1 LGHNA, CDR2 YSLEER. Germline trimming cut 1 base from V and 5 bases from J; bases unmatched to any gene: 12. CDR3 sequence reads: CASSQVIGTSTPHEQYF. As DNA, the CDR3 is TGCGCCAGCAGCCAAGTTATCGGGACTAGCACTCCACACGAGCAGTACTTC.

The chain carries TRBV4-1 and TRBJ2-7; possibly TRBD2 for D (5 bases). V gave up 4 bases and J gave up 4 bases, with 11 bases separating them. The CDR3 spans 13 residues. From germline, CDR1 is MGHRA and CDR2 YSYEKL. In DNA, the CDR3 is TGCGCCAGCAGCCCCAGTGGGAGTTACGAGCAGTACTTC. The encoded protein is CASSPSGSYEQYF.

The table lists this clone with a count of one. The chain couples TRBV5-6 to TRBJ2-7, with 10 bases matching TRBD1. This CDR3 contains 16 residues. V lost 4 bases, J lost 2 bases, and 9 bases stayed unmatched. The germline gives CDR1 SGHDT, CDR2 YYEEEE. The CDR3 is CASSGGTGAFTYEQYF. Here the CDR3 DNA reads TGTGCCAGCAGCGGCGGGACAGGGGCCTTCACCTACGAGCAGTACTTC.

The rearrangement links TRBV6-5 to TRBJ1-6; D perhaps matches TRBD1 (6 bases). This CDR3 spans 15 amino acids. Looked up from germline, CDR1 is MNHEY and CDR2 is SVGAGI. Trimming took off 5 bases at V and 6 bases at J, with 14 bases between the two ends. The CDR3 sequence: CASSLSAQGNSPLHF. The CDR3 DNA sequence: TGTGCCAGCAGTCTCTCGGCACAGGGTAATTCACCCCTCCACTTT.

As DNA, the CDR3 is TGTGCCAGCAGCTTAGGGGGAGCAAACACTGAAGCTTTCTTT. Translated: CASSLGGANTEAFF. V is TRBV7-6 and J is TRBJ1-1; D gene ambiguous. This CDR3 has 14 amino acids. The germline V gene has CDR1 SGHVS and CDR2 FNYEAQ. V was cut by 1 base and J by 2 bases, with 8 bases left in between. The full variable domain, with the rest looked up from reference TRBV7-6 and TRBJ1-1, is GAGVSQSPRYKVTKRGQDVALRCDPISGHVSLYWYRQALGQGPEFLTYFNYEAQQDKSGLPNDRFSAERPEGSISTLTIQRTEQRDSAMYRCASSLGGANTEAFFGQGTRLTVV.

This chain uses TRBV12-5 with TRBJ2-1; D is unresolved. Trimming removed 4 bases at V and 5 bases at J, with 9 bases between. Per the germline V gene, CDR1 is LGHNT and CDR2 is FRNRAP. The CDR3 is 13 amino acids. CDR3 region: CASGSRIHNEQFF. As DNA, the CDR3 is TGTGCTAGTGGTTCGAGGATCCACAATGAGCAGTTCTTC.

This clone has only one observation. The CDR3 sequence is CASSPGTSFLTGELFF. As DNA, the CDR3 is TGCGCCAGCAGCCCTGGGACTAGTTTTCTGACCGGGGAGCTGTTTTTT. The V gene is TRBV5-1, the J gene TRBJ2-2, with 8 nucleotides matching TRBD2. The CDR3 extends over 16 amino acids. Germline trimming cut 4 bases from V and 5 bases from J; bases unmatched to any gene: 10. The germline CDR1 and CDR2 sequences are SGHRS and YFSETQ.

Written as DNA, the CDR3 is TGTGCCAGCAGTTACTCAACAGGGCATCAGCCCCAGCATTTT. Protein sequence: CASSYSTGHQPQHF. The chain is built from TRBV6-5 and TRBJ1-5; D is perhaps TRBD1 (6 bases). This CDR3 comprises 14 residues. Per germline, CDR1 MNHEY and CDR2 SVGAGI. V gave up 0 bases and J gave up 5 bases, with 8 bases separating them.

V usage is TRBV6-5 and J usage is TRBJ2-7, with 10 positions matching TRBD2. The CDR3 has 16 amino acids. Unmatched junction bases numbered 8, after V lost 2 bases and J lost 4 bases. The germline gives CDR1 MNHEY, CDR2 SVGAGI. CDR3 in amino acids: CASSYGSGLAVYEQYF. The CDR3 DNA follows: TGTGCCAGCAGTTACGGTTCCGGACTAGCGGTATACGAGCAGTACTTC.

This clone came up a few times. The chain couples TRBV4-3 to TRBJ2-1; the match to TRBD2 covers 9 bases. This CDR3 spans 16 amino acids. J gave up 3 bases and V 2 bases, and 5 bases lay outside the gene matches. Germline CDR1 LGHNA, CDR2 YSLEER. CDR3 region: CASSQNSGGDYNEQFF. The CDR3 DNA follows: TGCGCCAGCAGCCAAAATAGCGGGGGAGACTACAATGAGCAGTTCTTC.